These T cell receptor beta chains were read from a single sample in a study of T-cell reconstitution after alpha-beta-depleted transplantation in children. TCRdb analysed the PCR reads with MiXCR anew, one entry per CDR3 protein. The table records 490,000 or so distinct CDR3 sequences, about 10% of them present only once. Sequencing used PBMCs, obtained before TCRalphabeta/CD19-depleted stem cell transplant. These receptor sequences come from a child under 10 years old with inherited bone marrow failure, due to receive a stem cell transplant. Both conserved end residues are part of each CDR3. Each record gives: CDR3 DNA, CDR3 protein, D gene, J gene, clone size, V gene. The D gene is left open where the match is weak. Size tells how often a clone was seen (once, few, many) or the class of an expanded clone, and some rows leave it out.

CDR3nt: TGTGCCAGCAGCGCGTCACGGAGCTCAATAGAGACCCAGTACTTC
CDR3aa: CASSASRSSIETQYF
d_gene: NA
j_gene: TRBJ2-5
abundance: many
v_gene: TRBV27

CDR3nt: TGTGCCAGCAGCCAGACAGCGGCCCTCTACGAGCAGTACTTC
CDR3aa: CASSQTAALYEQYF
d_gene: NA
j_gene: TRBJ2-7
abundance: NA
v_gene: TRBV11-2

CDR3nt: TGTGCCAGCAGCCGGCCCCCGGGACACGAAGCGAAAAGCACAGATACGCAGTATTTT
CDR3aa: CASSRPPGHEAKSTDTQYF
d_gene: NA
j_gene: TRBJ2-3
abundance: many
v_gene: TRBV28

CDR3nt: TGTGCCAGCAGCATCCGGGGTGGCACAGATACGCAGTATTTT
CDR3aa: CASSIRGGTDTQYF
d_gene: NA
j_gene: TRBJ2-3
abundance: few
v_gene: TRBV7-2

CDR3nt: TGTGCCAGCTCGGGGACAGGAGGGGACGATGAGCAGTTCTTC
CDR3aa: CASSGTGGDDEQFF
d_gene: TRBD1
j_gene: TRBJ2-1
abundance: many
v_gene: TRBV12-3/TRBV12-4

CDR3nt: TGTGCCAGCAGTGAGAGCGGGAGGAGCACAGATACGCAGTATTTT
CDR3aa: CASSESGRSTDTQYF
d_gene: TRBD2
j_gene: TRBJ2-3
abundance: NA
v_gene: TRBV28

CDR3nt: TGTGCCAGCAGGCTAGGGACAGGAGATTACAATGAGCAGTTCTTC
CDR3aa: CASRLGTGDYNEQFF
d_gene: TRBD1
j_gene: TRBJ2-1
abundance: NA
v_gene: TRBV11-1

CDR3nt: TGTGCCACCAGTAAGTCCTATAACACTGAAGCTTTCTTT
CDR3aa: CATSKSYNTEAFF
d_gene: NA
j_gene: TRBJ1-1
abundance: NA
v_gene: TRBV24-1

CDR3nt: TGCAGTGCTACCCTGGAGCCCCTACCTGAAGCTTTCTTT
CDR3aa: CSATLEPLPEAFF
d_gene: NA
j_gene: TRBJ1-1
abundance: few
v_gene: TRBV20-1

CDR3nt: TGTGCCAGCAGTTGGACCGTGGCCAGGGGATTCTATAATTCACCCCTCCACTTT
CDR3aa: CASSWTVARGFYNSPLHF
d_gene: NA
j_gene: TRBJ1-6
abundance: few
v_gene: TRBV6-5

CDR3nt: TGCAGCGTCAGGGAGGGGGATGAGCAGTTCTTC
CDR3aa: CSVREGDEQFF
d_gene: NA
j_gene: TRBJ2-1
abundance: many
v_gene: TRBV29-1

CDR3nt: TGTGCCAGCAGTTCCGTTAGCGGCCCAGGCGAGACCCAGTACTTC
CDR3aa: CASSSVSGPGETQYF
d_gene: NA
j_gene: TRBJ2-5
abundance: NA
v_gene: TRBV28

CDR3nt: TGCGCCAGCACTATTGCTGACAGGGAAAGGTACGAGCAGTACTTC
CDR3aa: CASTIADRERYEQYF
d_gene: TRBD1
j_gene: TRBJ2-7
abundance: NA
v_gene: TRBV5-1

CDR3nt: TGTGCCAGCAGCCCGCGACGGGGGGAGAATCCATCTCTCGGCCAGTACTTC
CDR3aa: CASSPRRGENPSLGQYF
d_gene: TRBD2
j_gene: TRBJ2-4
abundance: NA
v_gene: TRBV2

CDR3nt: TGTGCCAGCAGTGAACACTTAGAGACAAGTCGCGGCTACACCTTC
CDR3aa: CASSEHLETSRGYTF
d_gene: NA
j_gene: TRBJ1-2
abundance: NA
v_gene: TRBV6-1

CDR3nt: TGTGCCAGCAGCCCCATCCGGGTCCATACAGGGGGCGGGGAGCTGTTTTTT
CDR3aa: CASSPIRVHTGGGELFF
d_gene: TRBD1
j_gene: TRBJ2-2
abundance: many
v_gene: TRBV2

CDR3nt: TGTGCCAGCAGTGAAGCGCTAGGGAGGGAAGAGACCCAGTACTTC
CDR3aa: CASSEALGREETQYF
d_gene: TRBD2
j_gene: TRBJ2-5
abundance: many
v_gene: TRBV2

CDR3nt: TGTGCCAGCAGCTTGGGGCCGGGACTAGCGGGAAATGAGCAGTTCTTC
CDR3aa: CASSLGPGLAGNEQFF
d_gene: TRBD2
j_gene: TRBJ2-1
abundance: many
v_gene: TRBV5-5

CDR3nt: TGCGCCAGCAGCTTGGGGGATGGGGGGAAACTGTTTTTT
CDR3aa: CASSLGDGGKLFF
d_gene: NA
j_gene: TRBJ1-4
abundance: many
v_gene: TRBV5-1

CDR3nt: TGTGCCAGCAGAGTACAGGGGGACCCCCGCACAGATACGCAGTATTTT
CDR3aa: CASRVQGDPRTDTQYF
d_gene: TRBD1
j_gene: TRBJ2-3
abundance: NA
v_gene: TRBV2

CDR3nt: TGCAGTGCTTCGAACGGGAACACTGAAGCTTTCTTT
CDR3aa: CSASNGNTEAFF
d_gene: NA
j_gene: TRBJ1-1
abundance: many
v_gene: TRBV20-1

CDR3nt: TGTGCCTGGACCCTACTCAACCCGGGGGATCGCTATGGCTACACCTTC
CDR3aa: CAWTLLNPGDRYGYTF
d_gene: NA
j_gene: TRBJ1-2
abundance: few
v_gene: TRBV30

CDR3nt: TGTGCCAGCAGCTCCGGGACTAGCGGGAGCAATCGTGGCGAGCAGTACTTC
CDR3aa: CASSSGTSGSNRGEQYF
d_gene: TRBD2
j_gene: TRBJ2-7
abundance: NA
v_gene: TRBV7-1

CDR3nt: TGTGCCAGCAGCTTAGGGGTTCCTGCCATCGGTGAAAAACTGTTTTTT
CDR3aa: CASSLGVPAIGEKLFF
d_gene: NA
j_gene: TRBJ1-4
abundance: few
v_gene: TRBV7-2

CDR3nt: TGCAGCGCTACGGGGGCAGATCAAGAGACCCAGTACTTC
CDR3aa: CSATGADQETQYF
d_gene: NA
j_gene: TRBJ2-5
abundance: many
v_gene: TRBV29-1

CDR3nt: TGTGCCAGCAGCTCGCGAACCGGGACTAGCTTAAACAATGAGCAGTTCTTC
CDR3aa: CASSSRTGTSLNNEQFF
d_gene: TRBD2
j_gene: TRBJ2-1
abundance: many
v_gene: TRBV5-6

CDR3nt: TGCGCCAGCAGCTTGGAGGGGAACGGGGAGCTGTTTTTT
CDR3aa: CASSLEGNGELFF
d_gene: NA
j_gene: TRBJ2-2
abundance: many
v_gene: TRBV5-1

CDR3nt: TGTGCCAGCAGTTACTCGTTAGGGGCAGATACGCAGTATTTT
CDR3aa: CASSYSLGADTQYF
d_gene: NA
j_gene: TRBJ2-3
abundance: many
v_gene: TRBV6-5

CDR3nt: TGCGCCAGCAGCCAGGGGCCGGACAGAAAGAACACTGAAGCTTTCTTT
CDR3aa: CASSQGPDRKNTEAFF
d_gene: NA
j_gene: TRBJ1-1
abundance: NA
v_gene: TRBV4-3

CDR3nt: TGCAGCGTGATACAGGAACCACCTTACGAGCAGTACTTC
CDR3aa: CSVIQEPPYEQYF
d_gene: NA
j_gene: TRBJ2-7
abundance: few
v_gene: TRBV29-1

CDR3nt: TGTGCCAGCAGCCAAGAGTCTTTGGGGAGATGGACCTTC
CDR3aa: CASSQESLGRWTF
d_gene: NA
j_gene: TRBJ1-2
abundance: few
v_gene: TRBV3-1

CDR3nt: TGTGCCAGCAGAGAAAACATTCAGTACTTC
CDR3aa: CASRENIQYF
d_gene: NA
j_gene: TRBJ2-4
abundance: many
v_gene: TRBV6-1

CDR3nt: TGTGCCAGCAGCTCCTTGGGGATAGCGGGACCTTCCAATGAGCAGTTCTTC
CDR3aa: CASSSLGIAGPSNEQFF
d_gene: TRBD2
j_gene: TRBJ2-1
abundance: many
v_gene: TRBV7-9

CDR3nt: TGTGCCAGTTCCAGAAACACCATATATTTT
CDR3aa: CASSRNTIYF
d_gene: NA
j_gene: TRBJ1-3
abundance: many
v_gene: TRBV28